This T cell receptor beta chain derives from a study of T cell repertoires in cytomegalovirus infection. Study at large: From public TCR beta signatures came an indication of both CMV infection and matching HLA type.

This clonotype was seen repeatedly, ten times or more. Antigen specificity is unknown. The study, taken as a whole, reports: Individuals carrying CMV plus the relevant HLA were identified by cumulative frequency of public TCR beta families.

TCRdb independently ran MiXCR on the reads; one entry per CDR3 protein. The sample yields 400,000 or so distinct CDR3 sequences, 15% to 20% seen once. The germline V gene has CDR1 SGHVS and CDR2 FQNEAQ. The V and J ends lost 5 bases and 3 bases respectively, with 14 bases between them. The CDR3 is 14 amino acids. V is TRBV7-8 and J is TRBJ2-7; weak D call: TRBD1 (6 bases). This TCR derives from a human donor in good health (CMV status not recorded). Some clones in this sample may be carry-over from other donors' samples. Source material: PBMCs. The CDR3 nucleotides read TGTGCCAGCAGCCACTCAGGGGCCCTCTACGAGCAGTACTTC. Its translation: CASSHSGALYEQYF.